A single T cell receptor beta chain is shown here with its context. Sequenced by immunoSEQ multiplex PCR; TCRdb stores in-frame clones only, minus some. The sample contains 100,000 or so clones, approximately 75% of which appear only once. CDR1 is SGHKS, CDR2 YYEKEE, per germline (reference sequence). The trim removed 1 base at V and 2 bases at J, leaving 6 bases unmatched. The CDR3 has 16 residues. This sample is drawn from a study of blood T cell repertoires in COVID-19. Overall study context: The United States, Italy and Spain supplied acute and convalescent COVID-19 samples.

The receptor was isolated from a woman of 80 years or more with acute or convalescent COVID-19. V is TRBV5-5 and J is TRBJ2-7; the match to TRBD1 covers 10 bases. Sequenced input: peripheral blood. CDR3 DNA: TGTGCCAGCAGCTTGACCGGGACAGGGGACGCCTACGAGCAGTACTTC. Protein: CASSLTGTGDAYEQYF.